This TCR beta chain was documented in a study of blood T cell repertoires in COVID-19 (dated by TCRdb to the early 2020s). Notes on the research overall: Samples from collaborators originated in the United States, Italy and Spain and spanned both the acute and convalescent phases of COVID-19. The prospective study material was composed of cDNA or gDNA derived from T cells, B-cell-depleted T cells, or PBMCs. The dataset comprised deeply sampled blood TCRbeta repertoires from subjects exposed to, actively infected with, or recovered from COVID-19. The repertoires were made available in a free public database intended to serve as a resource for research on the immune response to SARS-CoV-2. The samples were drawn from the first 160 participants of the ongoing ImmuneRACE study and from roughly 1,300 subjects provided by 6 global collaborators. Sample metadata almost always included a de-identified subject ID, COVID-19 status, age in years and sex. Where available, HLA class I and class II types were taken from metadata supplied by the sample provider and were not determined by assay-based typing.

For CDR1 and CDR2, the germline V gene lists KGHSH and LQKENI. Between the V and J ends, shortened by 2 bases and 5 bases respectively, the junction contains 8 bases. Measured from the cysteine to the phenylalanine, the CDR3 is 13 residues long. Of all the DNA, just the CDR3 is kept, 39 bases in frame from base 1. In the case of this clone: The antigen it recognizes is unknown. Qualities for individual bases were not recorded, and no much larger clone is one base off.

The immunoSEQ Assay, a bias-controlled multiplex PCR, was used to amplify TCRbeta CDR3 regions from genomic DNA. In the paper's pipeline: The number of nucleated cells in each sample was estimated by amplification of reference gene primers within the assay. Sequence reads were collapsed and filtered to measure the absolute abundance of every unique TCRbeta CDR3 rearrangement. For each sample, productive Simpson clonality was calculated as the square root of Simpson's diversity index over productive rearrangements. Entries here come from immuneACCESS through TCRdb and include only in-frame sequences with V and J called. Some clones fail to appear in such tables; in the studies checked, an unresolved V gene covers under half of the shortfall, and the cause of the remainder is unknown. The D gene and trimming were derived from the DNA, and the V and J assignments and clone size from that table. The sample data list roughly 29,000 clones, and around 82% of these were observed just once. The ten largest clones take up about 10% of the sample.

Whole blood was collected in K2EDTA tubes by collaborating institutions according to the institutions' own protocols. For TCRbeta analysis, collaborators shipped samples in one of three forms: frozen whole blood, isolated PBMCs, or DNA extracted from either of those sample types. On the study overall, not on this receptor specifically: Clinical and demographic metadata were provided uncurated, with the amount varying by source and participant.

Sequenced input: peripheral blood. The TCR comes from a man older than 75 with active COVID-19. The chain was built from TRBV18 and TRBJ2-3; no D gene call is confident. The CDR3 protein sequence reads: CASSPGPGDTQYF. Here is the DNA: TGTGCCAGCTCACCAGGGCCTGGAGATACGCAGTATTTT.